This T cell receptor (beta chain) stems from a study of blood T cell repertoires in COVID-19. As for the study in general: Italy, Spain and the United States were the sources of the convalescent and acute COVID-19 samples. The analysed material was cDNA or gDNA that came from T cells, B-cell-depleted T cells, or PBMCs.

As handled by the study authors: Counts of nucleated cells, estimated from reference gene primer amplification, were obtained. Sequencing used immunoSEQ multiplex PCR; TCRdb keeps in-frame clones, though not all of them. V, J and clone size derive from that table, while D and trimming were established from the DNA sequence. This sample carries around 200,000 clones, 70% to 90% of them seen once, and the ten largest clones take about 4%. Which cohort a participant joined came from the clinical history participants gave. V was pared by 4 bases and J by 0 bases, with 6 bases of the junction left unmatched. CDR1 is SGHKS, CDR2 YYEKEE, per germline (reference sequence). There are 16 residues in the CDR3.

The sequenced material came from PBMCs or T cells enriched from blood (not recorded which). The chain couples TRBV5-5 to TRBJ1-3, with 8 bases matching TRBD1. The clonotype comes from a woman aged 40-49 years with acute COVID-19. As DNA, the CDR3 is TGTGCCAGCAGCAAAGGACAGGGCTCCTCTGGAAACACCATATATTTT. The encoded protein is CASSKGQGSSGNTIYF.